This TCR beta chain was captured in a study of CD8 T cells in ankylosing spondylitis. Remarks on this clonotype: Its specificity is not known.

A single record per CDR3 protein comes from TCRdb applying MiXCR to the 5' RACE reads. The repertoire includes under 250,000 distinct CDR3 sequences, around a quarter of them detected once, and 6.6% sits in the top ten. The CDR3 is made up of 16 amino acids. CDR1 is SGHRS, CDR2 YFSETQ, per germline. Trimming stripped 5 bases from V and 0 bases from J, with 17 bases between. Study-wide results and limits: Roughly eight highly homologous variants made up a TCR beta motif, and this motif appeared characteristic of ankylosing spondylitis blood.

Sample: blood, either unsorted or a sorted T cell fraction (not recorded which). The chain couples TRBV5-1 to TRBJ1-1; no firm D call. The TCR originated in a male donor with ankylosing spondylitis or in good health (not recorded which). The CDR3 region has the DNA TGCGCCAGCAGGAAGGGTAGTAAGAACATGAACACTGAAGCTTTCTTT. Translation: CASRKGSKNMNTEAFF.